This T cell receptor beta chain was recorded in a study of blood T cell repertoires in COVID-19. The repertoire was sequenced with immunoSEQ multiplex PCR; TCRdb's copy has only in-frame clones and lacks some. The sample carries approximately 190,000 clones, 65% to 85% recorded once. Trimming removed 4 bases at V and 8 bases at J, with 5 bases between. There are 11 residues in the CDR3. Germline CDR1 reads LNHNV; CDR2 reads YYDKDF (reference sequence). The clonotype originates from a woman aged 25 to 45 who had been exposed to COVID-19. The chain combines TRBV15 with TRBJ1-4; no definite D call. The material sequenced was PBMCs or T cells enriched from blood (not recorded which). DNA of the CDR3: TGTGCCACCAGCAAACGGGAAAAACTGTTTTTT. Encoded protein: CATSKREKLFF.